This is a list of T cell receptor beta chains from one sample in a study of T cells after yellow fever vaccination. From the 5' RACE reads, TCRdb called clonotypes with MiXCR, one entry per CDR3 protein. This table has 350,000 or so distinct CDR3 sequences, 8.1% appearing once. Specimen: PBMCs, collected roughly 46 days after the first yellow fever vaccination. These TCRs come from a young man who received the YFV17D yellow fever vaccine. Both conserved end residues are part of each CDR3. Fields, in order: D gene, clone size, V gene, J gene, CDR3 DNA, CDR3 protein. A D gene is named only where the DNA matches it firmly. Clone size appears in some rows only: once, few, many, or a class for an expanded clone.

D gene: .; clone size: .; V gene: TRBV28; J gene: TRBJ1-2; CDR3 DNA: TGTGCCAGCTCAGGACCAGTCTCAAACTATGGCTACACCTTC; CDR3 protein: CASSGPVSNYGYTF
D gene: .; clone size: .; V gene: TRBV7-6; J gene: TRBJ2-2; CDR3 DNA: TGTGCCAGCAGCTTAATGGGGTCAGGGGAGCTGTTTTTT; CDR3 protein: CASSLMGSGELFF
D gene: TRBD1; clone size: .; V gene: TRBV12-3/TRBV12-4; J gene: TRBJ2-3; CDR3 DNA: TGTGCCAGCAGTCCGGGACAGGGATCAGTTACGCAGTATTTT; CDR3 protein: CASSPGQGSVTQYF
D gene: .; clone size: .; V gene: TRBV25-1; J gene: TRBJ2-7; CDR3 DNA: TGTGCCAGCAGTATACCCGGAGGGTACGAGCAGTACTTC; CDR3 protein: CASSIPGGYEQYF
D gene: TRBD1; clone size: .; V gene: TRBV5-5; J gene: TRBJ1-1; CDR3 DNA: TGTGCCAGCAGCTGGACCTTGACAGGGGAAACTGAAGCTTTCTTT; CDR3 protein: CASSWTLTGETEAFF
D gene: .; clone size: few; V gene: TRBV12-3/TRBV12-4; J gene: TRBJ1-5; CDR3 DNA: TGTGCCAGCAGTTTGAACGGTCAGCCCCAGCATTTT; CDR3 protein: CASSLNGQPQHF
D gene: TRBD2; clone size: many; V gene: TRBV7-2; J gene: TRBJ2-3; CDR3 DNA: TGTGCCAGCAGCTCGACTAGCGGTCAGATCACAGATACGCAGTATTTT; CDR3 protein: CASSSTSGQITDTQYF
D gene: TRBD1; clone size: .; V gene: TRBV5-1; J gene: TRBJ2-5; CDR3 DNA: TGCGCCAGCAGCACCTGGACAGGGGCCAGGACCCAGTACTTC; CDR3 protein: CASSTWTGARTQYF
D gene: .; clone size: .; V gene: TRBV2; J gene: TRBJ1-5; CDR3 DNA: TGTGCCAGCAGTGCATCCGAGGTCCATCAGCCCCAGCATTTT; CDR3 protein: CASSASEVHQPQHF
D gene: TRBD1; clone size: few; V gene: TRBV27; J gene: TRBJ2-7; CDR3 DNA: TGTGCCAGCAGTTTATGGAAGACAGGGGGCGGCGAGCAGTACTTC; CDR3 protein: CASSLWKTGGGEQYF
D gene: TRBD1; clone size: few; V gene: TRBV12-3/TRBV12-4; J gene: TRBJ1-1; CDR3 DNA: TGTGCCAGCAGCAAGGACAGGGGGACAGATGAAGCTTTCTTT; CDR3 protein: CASSKDRGTDEAFF
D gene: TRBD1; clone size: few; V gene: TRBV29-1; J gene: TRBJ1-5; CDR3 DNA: TGCAGCGTTGTGACAGGGGATCTGGCCCAGCATTTT; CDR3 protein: CSVVTGDLAQHF
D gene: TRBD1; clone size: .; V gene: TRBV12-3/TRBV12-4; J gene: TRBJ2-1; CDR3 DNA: TGTGCCAGCAGTGCCTCAGGGGGCTATTTTGCCTACAATGAGCAGTTCTTC; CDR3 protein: CASSASGGYFAYNEQFF